Listed here is a single T cell receptor beta chain. Its antigen remains unknown. This record belongs to a study of lymphopenia after photon versus proton radiotherapy. Study results and caveats: After the lymphocyte nadir, photon-treated repertoires showed oligoclonal expansion, especially of CD8+ Temra cells. Better survival with proton therapy was suggested as possible, not demonstrated. Relative stability marked proton patients; photon patients lost diversity and naive cells.

Some clones are missing from TCRdb's copy, which holds only in-frame ones; the method was immunoSEQ multiplex PCR. The top ten clones hold roughly 2.3% of a sample with 60,000 or so clones, roughly 86% of them seen once. This CDR3 has 15 residues. Germline V CDR1 and CDR2: SGHRS, YFSETQ. J was trimmed by 4 bases and V by 0 bases; bases with no gene match: 6. The sequence was collected from a man aged 40-49 years with gastric cancer. Sequences were derived from peripheral blood, sampled from a patient treated with photon-based radiotherapy. The chain couples TRBV5-1 to TRBJ1-2; 7 bases align to TRBD1. Written as DNA, the CDR3 is TGCGCCAGCAGCTTGGACCCTACAGGGGCCTATGGCTACACCTTC. Amino acids: CASSLDPTGAYGYTF.